This T cell receptor (beta chain) was recovered during a study of Tregs in tolerant kidney transplant recipients. Study-level information: Antibodies separated recipient from donor cells.

Study conclusions and caveats: Biological reproducibility was not directly addressed, but technical replication error appeared minimal.

The germline V gene has CDR1 MDHEN and CDR2 SYDVKM. The V gene end was trimmed by 10 bases and the J gene end by 6 bases; junction bases not matched to a gene: 12. The CDR3 runs to 13 residues. TCRdb's table, derived via immunoSEQ multiplex PCR, lists solely in-frame clones and lacks some. Of under 2,000 clones listed, roughly 42% were seen once; the top ten hold 20% to 25%. Worth noting for this clone: Its matching antigen is unknown.

The TCR comes from a human patient who received a combined kidney and bone marrow transplant. The T cells may come from the graft donor. Sequencing used Tregs from blood cultured with allogeneic cells. The chain recombines TRBV28 with TRBJ2-7; 7 nucleotides match TRBD2. The CDR3 region is CATIMGGSVEQYF. CDR3 DNA: TGTGCCACCATTATGGGGGGGTCCGTCGAGCAGTACTTC.